The 23 T cell receptor beta chains listed next were all sequenced from one sample in a study of T cell repertoires in cytomegalovirus infection. TCRdb reprocessed the reads with MiXCR, giving one entry per CDR3 protein. The sample has approximately 140,000 distinct CDR3 sequences, under 8% seen once; the top ten hold about 20%. Sequenced material: PBMCs. The receptor source for this set is a human donor in good health (CMV status not recorded). Some clones in this sample may be carry-over from other donors' samples.

This clonotype appeared many times. The chain links TRBV7-8 to TRBJ2-2, with D hard to call. The germline V gene encodes CDR1 SGHVS and CDR2 FQNEAQ. The ends were cut back, 5 bases at V and 6 bases at J, with 13 bases in the middle. The CDR3 totals 14 residues. The CDR3 spells CASSQSSGPGELFF. DNA of the CDR3: TGTGCCAGCAGCCAATCGTCAGGCCCCGGGGAGCTGTTTTTT.

This clonotype has more than one count but fewer than ten. The chain couples TRBV19 to TRBJ1-5, with D tentatively TRBD1 (5 bases). Trimming removed 9 bases from V and 3 bases from J, with 15 bases in between. This CDR3 is built from 14 residues. CDR1 and CDR2 (germline): LNHDA, SQIVND (reference sequence). Written as DNA, the CDR3 is TGTGCCAGCGATGAGGGGAGACTCAATCAGCCCCAGCATTTT. As protein: CASDEGRLNQPQHF.

Ten or more counts support this clonotype. The chain is built from TRBV4-2 and TRBJ2-7; D may match TRBD1 or TRBD2 (5 bases each). V lost 0 bases and J 6 bases, leaving 18 bases between the germline ends. Looked up from germline, CDR1 is LGHNA and CDR2 is YNFKEQ. This CDR3 has 16 residues. In DNA form, the CDR3 reads TGTGCCAGCAGCCAAGATGAGGGGCAGGGAGTCGTCGAGCAGTACTTC. Amino acid sequence: CASSQDEGQGVVEQYF.

The sample holds many counts of this clonotype. J is TRBJ1-5 and V is TRBV19; D is unclear. V lost 6 bases to trimming and J lost 3 bases, with 12 bases between them. Germline CDR1 LNHDA, CDR2 SQIVND (reference sequence). This CDR3 region has 14 residues. CDR3 residues: CASSRSTDNQPQHF. CDR3 bases: TGTGCCAGTAGCCGGTCGACTGACAATCAGCCCCAGCATTTT.

The chain carries TRBV20-1 and TRBJ2-7, with 7 bases lining up with TRBD1. There are 15 residues in the CDR3. CDR1 is DFQATT and CDR2 is SNEGSKA in the germline V gene (reference sequence). The J segment lost 1 base and the V segment lost 0 bases, leaving 6 bases of the junction unmatched. Here the CDR3 DNA reads TGCAGTGCTAGAGATCCGGGACAGTCTTCCTACGAGCAGTACTTC. This gives the protein CSARDPGQSSYEQYF.

This clonotype was found many times. This sequence joins TRBV19 and TRBJ1-5, with D perhaps matching TRBD1 (5 bases). CDR1 and CDR2 (germline): LNHDA, SQIVND (reference sequence). The CDR3 is made up of 19 amino acids. The V end lost 5 bases, the J end lost 2 bases, and 25 bases lay between the germline ends. The CDR3 loop is CASSLGPLKGLVGNQPQHF. For the CDR3, the DNA is TGTGCCAGTAGTCTCGGCCCCCTGAAGGGACTTGTGGGCAATCAGCCCCAGCATTTT.

This clonotype was detected many times. The V gene is TRBV6-5, the J gene TRBJ2-2; D not resolved. V lost 1 base, J lost 1 base, and 4 bases lay in between. This CDR3 comprises 14 residues. CDR1 MNHEY and CDR2 SVGAGI come from the germline V gene. The chain's CDR3 is CASSYWLNTGELFF. The CDR3 bases are TGTGCCAGCAGTTACTGGCTGAACACCGGGGAGCTGTTTTTT.

This clonotype came up a few times. J is TRBJ1-2 and V is TRBV28, with a tentative D call TRBD1 (5 bases). The CDR3 has 11 amino acids. Germline assignment: CDR1 MDHEN and CDR2 SYDVKM. The germline V and J ends were trimmed by 8 bases and 7 bases, with 11 bases remaining between them. In DNA form, the CDR3 reads TGTGCCAGCCTAATGGGGGTTGGCTACACCTTC. Residues: CASLMGVGYTF.

The V and J genes are TRBV7-3 and TRBJ1-2, with D unclear. CDR3 size: 14 residues. Germline V lookup: CDR1 SGHTA, CDR2 FQGTGA. V lost 1 base and J 2 bases, leaving 8 bases between the germline ends. The CDR3 nucleotides read TGTGCCAGCAGCTTAAGACCGAGGAACTATGGCTACACCTTC. Protein product: CASSLRPRNYGYTF.

The sample holds many counts of this clonotype. CDR3 DNA: TGTGCCAGCAGGAGAGGGGAAAAACTGTTTTTT. It translates to CASRRGEKLFF. This chain connects TRBV3-1 to TRBJ1-4; D is uncertain. This CDR3 spans 11 amino acids. The V gene's germline CDR1 is LGHDT and CDR2 YNNKEL (reference sequence). The V and J ends lost 6 bases and 8 bases respectively, with 7 bases between them.

This clonotype was seen many times. This chain joins TRBV20-1 and TRBJ2-3, with D possibly matching TRBD2 (6 bases). Deletions cut 4 bases from V and 0 bases from J, with 11 bases between. CDR1 DFQATT and CDR2 SNEGSKA come from the germline V gene (reference sequence). This CDR3 has 14 residues. In nucleotides, the CDR3 is TGCAGTGCTATAGCGGCCTCTAGCACAGATACGCAGTATTTT. This translates into CSAIAASSTDTQYF.

This clonotype came up many times. This chain joins TRBV7-2 and TRBJ1-1; D not resolved. Trimming pared 1 base from V and 1 base from J, leaving 10 bases between. Germline CDR1 is SGHTA and CDR2 is FQGNSA. This CDR3 spans 15 amino acids. The CDR3 loop reads CASSLEGDPNTEAFF. For the CDR3, the DNA is TGTGCCAGCAGCTTAGAGGGAGACCCGAACACTGAAGCTTTCTTT. The full variable domain, its missing parts supplied by reference TRBV7-2 and TRBJ1-1, is GAGVSQSPSNKVTEKGKDVELRCDPISGHTALYWYRQSLGQGLEFLIYFQGNSAPDKSGLPSDRFSAERTGGSVSTLTIQRTQQEDSAVYLCASSLEGDPNTEAFFGQGTRLTVV.

This clonotype came up many times. The chain combines TRBV28 with TRBJ1-5; no firm D call. Trimming removed 6 bases from V and 3 bases from J, with 6 bases in between. The CDR3 loop spans 12 amino acids. The V gene's germline CDR1 is MDHEN and CDR2 SYDVKM. CDR3 sequence: CASSRVNQPQHF. DNA of the CDR3: TGTGCCAGCAGCCGGGTCAATCAGCCCCAGCATTTT. The full variable domain, its missing parts supplied by reference TRBV28 and TRBJ1-5, is DVKVTQSSRYLVKRTGEKVFLECVQDMDHENMFWYRQDPGLGLRLIYFSYDVKMKEKGDIPEGYSVSREKKERFSLILESASTNQTSMYLCASSRVNQPQHFGDGTRLSIL.

This chain joins TRBV28 and TRBJ1-2; D possibly corresponds to TRBD1 (5 bases). Germline CDR1 and CDR2: MDHEN and SYDVKM. V was trimmed by 3 bases and J by 8 bases, leaving 19 bases between them. The CDR3 contains 15 residues. The CDR3 nucleotides read TGTGCCAGCAGTTTTAATCAGGCCTCCAGGGAGGGCTACACCTTC. Its protein is CASSFNQASREGYTF.

This clonotype was picked up many times. In nucleotides, the CDR3 is TGCAGTGCTAGAGATCTCGGGGGGGGCAGGGGGACGTACGAGCAGTACTTC. Translated, it gives CSARDLGGGRGTYEQYF. The rearrangement links TRBV20-1 to TRBJ2-7, with D perhaps matching TRBD2 (8 bases). With 0 bases removed from V and 4 bases from J, the gap between germline ends came to 22 bases. Germline assignment: CDR1 DFQATT and CDR2 SNEGSKA (reference sequence). This CDR3 spans 17 amino acids.

This clonotype was observed at least ten times. The rearrangement joins TRBV15 to TRBJ1-1; D remains ambiguous. The V and J ends lost 5 bases and 0 bases respectively, with 13 bases between them. The CDR3 has 15 amino acids. Germline values: CDR1 LNHNV, CDR2 YYDKDF (reference sequence). The CDR3 protein is CATSGEGYMNTEAFF. CDR3 DNA: TGTGCCACCAGCGGGGAGGGTTACATGAACACTGAAGCTTTCTTT.

This clonotype was picked up many times. The rearrangement joins TRBV28 to TRBJ1-4, with 7 bases that match TRBD1. The CDR3 has 15 residues. CDR1 MDHEN and CDR2 SYDVKM come from the germline V gene. V gave up 5 bases and J gave up 4 bases; unmatched junction bases: 7. The CDR3, as DNA: TGTGCCAGCAGTGCTACGGGACAGTTTAATGAAAAACTGTTTTTT. It codes for CASSATGQFNEKLFF.

CDR3: CASSIDVAKNIQYF. DNA of the CDR3: TGTGCCAGTAGTATTGACGTAGCCAAAAACATTCAGTACTTC. The chain links TRBV19 to TRBJ2-4; no clear D gene. CDR1 is LNHDA, CDR2 SQIVND, per germline (reference sequence). The CDR3 is 14 amino acids. Trimming shortened V by 3 bases and J by 0 bases, and 6 bases separated the two germline ends.

The table lists this clonotype with many counts. The rearrangement links TRBV6-2 or TRBV6-3 to TRBJ1-1; a weak D match, TRBD1 (6 bases). The CDR3 spans 14 residues. Germline loops: CDR1 MNHEY, CDR2 SVGEGT. The V end was cut by 6 bases, the J end by 8 bases, with 19 bases between. Here the CDR3 DNA reads TGTGCCAGCAGAGAAGGGGGGCCGATGGTAGAAGCTTTCTTT. Amino acids: CASREGGPMVEAFF.

The chain employs TRBV7-9 and TRBJ2-2, with D hard to call. The CDR3 extends over 14 amino acids. V lost 4 bases, J lost 1 base, and 7 bases lay in between. The germline V gene has CDR1 SEHNR and CDR2 FQNEAQ (reference sequence). CDR3 in amino acids: CASSSPVNTGELFF. The CDR3 DNA reads as TGTGCCAGCAGCTCTCCAGTGAACACCGGGGAGCTGTTTTTT.

This clonotype appeared many times. The CDR3 is CASSLTGATNEKLFF. The CDR3 nucleotides are TGTGCCAGCAGCTTAACCGGGGCAACTAATGAAAAACTGTTTTTT. The chain recombines TRBV7-2 with TRBJ1-4; D not resolved. V was pared by 2 bases and J by 0 bases, with 7 bases between. Germline CDR1 and CDR2: SGHTA and FQGNSA. This CDR3 has 15 residues.

This clonotype was detected many times. The chain employs TRBV7-2 and TRBJ1-1, with TRBD1 as a possible D gene (5 bases). CDR3 length equals 14 residues. V was shortened by 1 base and J by 0 bases, with 6 bases between the two germline ends. The germline V gene encodes CDR1 SGHTA and CDR2 FQGNSA. The CDR3 reads CASSLGQMNTEAFF. The CDR3 DNA reads TGTGCCAGCAGCTTAGGACAGATGAACACTGAAGCTTTCTTT.

There are many counts of this clonotype. The chain has TRBV7-9 and TRBJ1-2; TRBD1 matches at 7 bases. Germline V lookup: CDR1 SEHNR, CDR2 FQNEAQ (reference sequence). This CDR3 region has 15 residues. The junction had 11 bases not matched to a gene; V was cut back by 4 bases and J by 6 bases. The CDR3 protein is CASSSRDRDSDGYTF. The CDR3 nucleotides read TGTGCCAGCAGCTCAAGAGACAGGGACTCTGATGGCTACACCTTC. Full variable domain (missing parts from reference TRBV7-9 and TRBJ1-2): DTGVSQNPRHKITKRGQNVTFRCDPISEHNRLYWYRQTLGQGPEFLTYFQNEAQLEKSRLLSDRFSAERPKGSFSTLEIQRTEQGDSAMYLCASSSRDRDSDGYTFGSGTRLTVV.